The clone carrying this T cell receptor (beta chain) was seen a few times. Antigen: not known. V dropped 7 bases and J dropped 3 bases, with 9 bases sitting between them. Germline V gene data show CDR1 as SNHLY and CDR2 as FYNNEI. This CDR3 contains 12 residues. The source of the sample is a study of blood T cells in healthy people across ages. Study-level results: When set beside aged donors, long-lived donors presented more naive CD4+ cells and higher diversity.

The donors, all healthy, were Caucasians living in Russia, aged about 6 to 90. Sample-barcoded 5' priming and a J-beta primer mix drove a second PCR of roughly 6 to 12 cycles. The template-switch adaptor was a 5' adaptor with 12 random nucleotides. It tagged each cDNA molecule. TCRdb used MiXCR to reprocess the 5' RACE reads, holding one entry per CDR3 protein. The data contain approximately 780,000 distinct CDR3 sequences, roughly 26% of them singletons. The same sample was also used in a study of T cells of mothers and their children.

The gene calls are TRBV2 and TRBJ2-5, with no clear D. This clonotype originated in a boy aged 5-17 years in good health. The material sequenced was blood. The CDR3 region is CASTPLEETQYF. In DNA form, the CDR3 reads TGTGCCAGCACCCCGTTAGAAGAGACCCAGTACTTC.